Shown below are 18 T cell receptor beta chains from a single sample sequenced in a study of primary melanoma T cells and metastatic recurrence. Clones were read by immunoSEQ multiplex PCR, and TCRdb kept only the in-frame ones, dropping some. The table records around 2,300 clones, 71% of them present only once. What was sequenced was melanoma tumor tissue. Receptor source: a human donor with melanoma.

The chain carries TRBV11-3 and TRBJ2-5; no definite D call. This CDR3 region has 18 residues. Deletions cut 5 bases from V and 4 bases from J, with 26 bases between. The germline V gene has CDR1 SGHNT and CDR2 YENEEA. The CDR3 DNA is TGTGCCAGCAGCATCCGCATGGACGTCTTTGTTGAGAGAGAGACCCAGTACTTC. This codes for CASSIRMDVFVERETQYF.

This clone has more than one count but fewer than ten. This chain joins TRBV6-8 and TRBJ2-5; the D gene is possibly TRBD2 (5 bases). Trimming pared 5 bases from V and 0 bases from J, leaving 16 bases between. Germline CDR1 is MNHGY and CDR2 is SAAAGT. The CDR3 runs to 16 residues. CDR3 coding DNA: TGTGCCAGCAGTCCCGGGGTAGCCCTGTACCAAGAGACCCAGTACTTC. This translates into CASSPGVALYQETQYF.

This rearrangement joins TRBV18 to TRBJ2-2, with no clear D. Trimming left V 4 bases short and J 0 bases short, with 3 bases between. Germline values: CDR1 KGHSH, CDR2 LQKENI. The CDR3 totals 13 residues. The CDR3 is CASSRPNTGELFF. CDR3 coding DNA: TGTGCCAGCTCACGGCCGAACACCGGGGAGCTGTTTTTT.

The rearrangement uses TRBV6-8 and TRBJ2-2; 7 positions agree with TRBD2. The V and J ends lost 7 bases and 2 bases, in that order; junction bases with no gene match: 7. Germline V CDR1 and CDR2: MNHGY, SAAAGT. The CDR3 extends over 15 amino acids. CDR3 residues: CASMGGGRNTGELFF. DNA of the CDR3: TGTGCCAGCATGGGCGGGGGTAGAAACACCGGGGAGCTGTTTTTT.

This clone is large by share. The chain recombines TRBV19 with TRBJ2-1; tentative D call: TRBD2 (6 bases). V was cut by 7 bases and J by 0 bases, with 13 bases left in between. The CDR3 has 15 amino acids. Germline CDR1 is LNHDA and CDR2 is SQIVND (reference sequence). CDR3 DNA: TGTGCCAGTACAGATGCGGGACCCTCCTACAATGAGCAGTTCTTC. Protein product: CASTDAGPSYNEQFF. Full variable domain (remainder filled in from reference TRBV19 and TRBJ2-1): DGGITQSPKYLFRKEGQNVTLSCEQNLNHDAMYWYRQDPGQGLRLIYYSQIVNDFQKGDIAEGYSVSREKKESFPLTVTSAQKNPTAFYLCASTDAGPSYNEQFFGPGTRLTVL.

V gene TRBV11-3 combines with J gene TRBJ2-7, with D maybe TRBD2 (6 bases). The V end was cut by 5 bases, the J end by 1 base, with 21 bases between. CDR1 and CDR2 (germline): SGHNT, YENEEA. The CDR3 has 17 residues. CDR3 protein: CASSPRGSGDFSYEQYF. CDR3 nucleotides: TGTGCCAGCAGCCCAAGAGGGTCGGGGGACTTTTCCTACGAGCAGTACTTC.

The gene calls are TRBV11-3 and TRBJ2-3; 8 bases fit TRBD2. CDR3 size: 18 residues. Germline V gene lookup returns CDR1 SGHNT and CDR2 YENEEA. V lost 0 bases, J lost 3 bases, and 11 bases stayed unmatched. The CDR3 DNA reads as TGTGCCAGCAGCTTAGATTCCCCTACGGGAGGGCCAACAGATACGCAGTATTTT. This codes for CASSLDSPTGGPTDTQYF.

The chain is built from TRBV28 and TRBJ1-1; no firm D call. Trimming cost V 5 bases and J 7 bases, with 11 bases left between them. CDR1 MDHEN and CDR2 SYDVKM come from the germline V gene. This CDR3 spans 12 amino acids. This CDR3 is CASSITDYEAFF. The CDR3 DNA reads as TGTGCCAGCAGTATAACAGATTATGAAGCTTTCTTT. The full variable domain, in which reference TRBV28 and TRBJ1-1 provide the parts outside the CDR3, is DVKVTQSSRYLVKRTGEKVFLECVQDMDHENMFWYRQDPGLGLRLIYFSYDVKMKEKGDIPEGYSVSREKKERFSLILESASTNQTSMYLCASSITDYEAFFGQGTRLTVV.

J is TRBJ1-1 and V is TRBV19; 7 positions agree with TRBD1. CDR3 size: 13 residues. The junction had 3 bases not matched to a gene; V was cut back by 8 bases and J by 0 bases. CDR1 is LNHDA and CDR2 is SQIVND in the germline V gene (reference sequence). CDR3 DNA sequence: TGTGCCAGTCAGGACAGGCTGAACACTGAAGCTTTCTTT. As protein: CASQDRLNTEAFF.

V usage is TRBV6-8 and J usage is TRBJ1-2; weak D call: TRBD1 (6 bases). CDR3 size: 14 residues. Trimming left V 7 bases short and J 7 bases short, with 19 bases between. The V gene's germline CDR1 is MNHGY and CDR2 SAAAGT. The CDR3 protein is CASKTPGADAGYTF. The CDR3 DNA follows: TGTGCCAGCAAAACCCCAGGGGCTGACGCTGGCTACACCTTC.

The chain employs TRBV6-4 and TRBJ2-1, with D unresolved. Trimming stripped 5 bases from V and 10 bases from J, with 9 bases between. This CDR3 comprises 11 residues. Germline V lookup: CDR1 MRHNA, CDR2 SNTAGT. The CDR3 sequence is CASSYGREQFF. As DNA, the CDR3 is TGTGCCAGCAGTTACGGGCGGGAGCAGTTCTTC.

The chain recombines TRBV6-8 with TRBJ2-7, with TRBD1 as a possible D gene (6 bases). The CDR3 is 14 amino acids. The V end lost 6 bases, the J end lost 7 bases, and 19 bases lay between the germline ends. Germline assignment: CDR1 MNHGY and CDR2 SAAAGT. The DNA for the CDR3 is TGTGCCAGCAGAAAACAGGGTTATCATTCTGAGCAGTACTTC. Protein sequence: CASRKQGYHSEQYF.

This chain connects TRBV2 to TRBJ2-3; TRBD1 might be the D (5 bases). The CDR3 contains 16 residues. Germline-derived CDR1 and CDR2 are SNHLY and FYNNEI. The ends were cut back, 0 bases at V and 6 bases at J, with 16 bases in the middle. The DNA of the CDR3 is TGTGCCAGCAGTGAAGCTGAGGACATCGTTCGGGATACGCAGTATTTT. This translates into CASSEAEDIVRDTQYF.

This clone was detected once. The CDR3 is CASSAGGLGTQYF. CDR3 coding DNA: TGCGCCAGCAGTGCGGGGGGGCTGGGGACCCAGTACTTC. This chain joins TRBV10-2 and TRBJ2-5; TRBD2 matches 8 bases. CDR3 length: 13 residues. The V gene's germline CDR1 is WSHSY and CDR2 SAAADI. V was clipped by 4 bases and J by 7 bases; unmatched bases: 5.

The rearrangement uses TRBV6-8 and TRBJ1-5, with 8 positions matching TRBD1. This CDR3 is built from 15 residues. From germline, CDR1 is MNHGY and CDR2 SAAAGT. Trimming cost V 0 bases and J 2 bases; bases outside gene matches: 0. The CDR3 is CASSYSTGGNQPQHF. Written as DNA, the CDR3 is TGTGCCAGCAGTTACTCGACAGGGGGCAATCAGCCCCAGCATTTT.

In DNA, the CDR3 is TGTGCCAGTAGTATTAAACTTAGCGCGGCCTACAATGAGCAGTTCTTC. This encodes CASSIKLSAAYNEQFF. This chain connects TRBV19 to TRBJ2-1; perhaps TRBD2 as D (5 bases). Looked up from germline, CDR1 is LNHDA and CDR2 is SQIVND (reference sequence). The V end was cut by 3 bases, the J end by 2 bases, with 14 bases between. The CDR3 is made up of 16 amino acids.

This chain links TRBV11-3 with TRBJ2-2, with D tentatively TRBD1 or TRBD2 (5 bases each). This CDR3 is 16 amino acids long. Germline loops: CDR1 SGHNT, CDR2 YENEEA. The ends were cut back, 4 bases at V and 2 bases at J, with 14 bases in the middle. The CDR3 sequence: CASSWMGRVNTGELFF. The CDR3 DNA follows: TGTGCCAGCAGCTGGATGGGACGAGTAAACACCGGGGAGCTGTTTTTT.

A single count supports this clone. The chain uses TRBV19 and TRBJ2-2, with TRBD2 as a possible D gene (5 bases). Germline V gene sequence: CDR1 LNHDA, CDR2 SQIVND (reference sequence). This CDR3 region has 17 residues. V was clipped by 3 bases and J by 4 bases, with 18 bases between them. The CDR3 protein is CASSISWTYVGTGELFF. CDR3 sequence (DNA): TGTGCCAGTAGTATCTCCTGGACTTACGTGGGCACCGGGGAGCTGTTTTTT.